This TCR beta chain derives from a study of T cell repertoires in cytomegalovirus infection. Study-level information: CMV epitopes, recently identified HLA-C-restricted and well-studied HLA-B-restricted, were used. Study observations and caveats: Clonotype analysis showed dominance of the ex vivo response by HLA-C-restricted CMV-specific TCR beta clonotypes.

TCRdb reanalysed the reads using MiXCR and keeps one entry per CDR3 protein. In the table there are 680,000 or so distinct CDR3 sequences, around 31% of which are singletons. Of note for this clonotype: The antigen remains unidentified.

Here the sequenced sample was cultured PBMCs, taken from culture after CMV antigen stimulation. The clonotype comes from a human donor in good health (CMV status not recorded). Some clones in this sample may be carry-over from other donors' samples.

CDR3 amino acids: CASSFGRRLAGDTQYF. Here the CDR3 DNA reads TGTGCCAGCAGCTTCGGACGGAGACTAGCGGGAGATACGCAGTATTTT. V is TRBV6-6 and J is TRBJ2-3, with 10 bases identical to TRBD2. The CDR3 loop spans 16 amino acids. Germline V gene data show CDR1 as MNHNY and CDR2 as SVGAGI (reference sequence). The V gene end was trimmed by 6 bases and the J gene end by 5 bases; junction bases not matched to a gene: 11.